The rows below give T cell receptor beta chains drawn from one sample of a study of blood T cell repertoires in COVID-19. Generated by immunoSEQ multiplex PCR, the TCRdb table keeps only in-frame clones and is missing some. Of some 30,000 clones detected, approximately 89% appear once; the ten largest clones hold over 25%. The sequencing input was peripheral blood. All receptors derive from an elderly man with acute or convalescent COVID-19. The CDR3 runs from the conserved cysteine through the conserved F or W. The order of the fields is D gene, V gene, J gene, clone size, CDR3 protein, CDR3 DNA. The D gene is left open where the match is weak. Size is omitted from some rows. Given values are once, few, many or a class for expanded clones.

D gene: TRBD1
V gene: TRBV12-3/TRBV12-4
J gene: TRBJ1-5
clone size: .
CDR3 protein: CASSPGTVLPQHF
CDR3 DNA: TGTGCCAGCAGCCCCGGGACAGTGTTGCCCCAGCATTTT

D gene: TRBD2
V gene: TRBV19
J gene: TRBJ2-5
clone size: .
CDR3 protein: CASSVRTSGRAGTQYF
CDR3 DNA: TGTGCCAGTAGTGTGAGGACTAGCGGGAGGGCCGGGACCCAGTACTTC

D gene: .
V gene: TRBV7-9
J gene: TRBJ2-5
clone size: .
CDR3 protein: CASSPQETQYF
CDR3 DNA: TGTGCCAGCAGCCCTCAAGAGACCCAGTACTTC

D gene: TRBD1
V gene: TRBV4-1
J gene: TRBJ2-6
clone size: medium-sized
CDR3 protein: CASSLGQGDSGANVLTF
CDR3 DNA: TGCGCCAGCAGCCTGGGACAGGGGGACTCTGGGGCCAACGTCCTGACTTTC

D gene: .
V gene: TRBV4-2
J gene: TRBJ1-2
clone size: .
CDR3 protein: CASSQDHDSHYGYTF
CDR3 DNA: TGTGCCAGCAGCCAAGATCATGACAGCCACTATGGCTACACCTTC

D gene: .
V gene: TRBV5-6
J gene: TRBJ1-3
clone size: .
CDR3 protein: CASSRPDRSSGNTIYF
CDR3 DNA: TGTGCCAGCAGCCGACCCGACAGGAGCTCTGGAAACACCATATATTTT

D gene: TRBD1
V gene: TRBV6-5
J gene: TRBJ1-1
clone size: .
CDR3 protein: CASSYSGQPREAFF
CDR3 DNA: TGTGCCAGCAGTTACTCGGGACAGCCCAGGGAAGCTTTCTTT

D gene: TRBD2
V gene: TRBV7-2
J gene: TRBJ2-7
clone size: .
CDR3 protein: CASSLVAGVTIYEQYF
CDR3 DNA: TGTGCCAGCAGCTTAGTAGCGGGAGTTACTATCTACGAGCAGTACTTC

D gene: TRBD2
V gene: TRBV18
J gene: TRBJ2-1
clone size: few
CDR3 protein: CASSQTPGLAGGGAYNEQFF
CDR3 DNA: TGTGCCAGCTCGCAGACACCGGGACTAGCGGGAGGTGGGGCCTACAATGAGCAGTTCTTC

D gene: .
V gene: TRBV2
J gene: TRBJ1-1
clone size: .
CDR3 protein: CASRAGEDTEAFF
CDR3 DNA: TGTGCCAGCAGAGCCGGGGAGGATACTGAAGCTTTCTTT

D gene: .
V gene: TRBV7-9
J gene: TRBJ2-2
clone size: .
CDR3 protein: CASSRDGTFANTGELFF
CDR3 DNA: TGTGCCAGCAGCAGGGACGGTACTTTCGCGAACACCGGGGAGCTGTTTTTT

D gene: .
V gene: TRBV10-2
J gene: TRBJ2-7
clone size: .
CDR3 protein: CASSESGGAGGKLEQYF
CDR3 DNA: TGCGCCAGCAGTGAGTCGGGGGGAGCAGGAGGGAAACTCGAGCAGTACTTC

D gene: TRBD1
V gene: TRBV5-1
J gene: TRBJ1-4
clone size: .
CDR3 protein: CASSAGTGGNEKLFF
CDR3 DNA: TGCGCCAGCAGCGCCGGGACAGGCGGAAATGAAAAACTGTTTTTT

D gene: TRBD1
V gene: TRBV6-4
J gene: TRBJ1-1
clone size: .
CDR3 protein: CASSRDRDTEAFF
CDR3 DNA: TGTGCCAGCAGCCGGGACAGGGACACTGAAGCTTTCTTT

D gene: TRBD2
V gene: TRBV13
J gene: TRBJ2-7
clone size: .
CDR3 protein: CASSPGTSGRGEQYF
CDR3 DNA: TGTGCCAGCAGCCCGGGGACTAGCGGGAGGGGTGAGCAGTACTTC

D gene: TRBD1
V gene: TRBV7-9
J gene: TRBJ1-2
clone size: once
CDR3 protein: CASRSGTANYGYTF
CDR3 DNA: TGTGCCAGCAGATCAGGGACAGCCAACTATGGCTACACCTTC

D gene: .
V gene: TRBV18
J gene: TRBJ1-4
clone size: once
CDR3 protein: CASSGSLEEKLFF
CDR3 DNA: TGTGCCAGCTCAGGGTCTCTGGAGGAAAAACTGTTTTTT

D gene: TRBD1
V gene: TRBV7-2
J gene: TRBJ1-1
clone size: .
CDR3 protein: CASSPGQGGTEAFF
CDR3 DNA: TGTGCCAGCAGCCCCGGACAGGGAGGCACTGAAGCTTTCTTT